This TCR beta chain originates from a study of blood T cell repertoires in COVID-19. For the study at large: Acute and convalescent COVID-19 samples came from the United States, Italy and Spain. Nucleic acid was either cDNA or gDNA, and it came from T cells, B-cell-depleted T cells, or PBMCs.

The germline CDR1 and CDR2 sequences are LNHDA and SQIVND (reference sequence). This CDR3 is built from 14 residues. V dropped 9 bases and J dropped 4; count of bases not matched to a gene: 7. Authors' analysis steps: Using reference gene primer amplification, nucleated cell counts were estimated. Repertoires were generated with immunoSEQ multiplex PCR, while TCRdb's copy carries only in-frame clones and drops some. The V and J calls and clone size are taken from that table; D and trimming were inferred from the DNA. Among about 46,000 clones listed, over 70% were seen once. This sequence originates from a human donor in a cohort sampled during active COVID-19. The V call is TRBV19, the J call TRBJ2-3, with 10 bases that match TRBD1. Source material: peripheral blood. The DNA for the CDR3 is TGTGCCAGCCGGGACAGGGGACGGGCAGATACGCAGTATTTT. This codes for CASRDRGRADTQYF.